A single sample is the source of the 22 T cell receptor beta chains below, sequenced in a study of T cell responses to AZD1222 COVID-19 vaccine (dated by TCRdb to the early 2020s). Libraries were constructed by the immunoSEQ multiplex PCR assay. Not all clones reach the TCRdb copy of this immuneACCESS table, which keeps in-frame sequences only. Checked studies attribute under half of the gap to unresolved V genes and leave the rest unexplained. The sample yields more than 95,000 clones; around 90% were counted once. Around 30% of the sample is in the top ten clones. Read against the paper, the sample's time point label means: baseline before first vaccination. The source material was peripheral blood, sampled on day 0 of AZD1222 vaccination. The receptors were sampled from an adult in good health.

This chain connects TRBV7-8 to TRBJ2-1, with 7 positions matching TRBD1. V lost 5 bases and J lost 7; bases outside the gene matches: 11. From germline, CDR1 is SGHVS and CDR2 FQNEAQ. The CDR3 is made up of 15 amino acids. CDR3 DNA: TGTGCCAGCAGCCCAGGGGGAGATATTTTTAATGAGCAGTTCTTC. This codes for CASSPGGDIFNEQFF. The complete variable domain, with remaining parts taken from reference TRBV7-8 and TRBJ2-1, reads GAGVSQSPRYKVAKRGQDVALRCDPISGHVSLFWYQQALGQGPEFLTYFQNEAQLDKSGLPSDRFFAERPEGSVSTLKIQRTQQEDSAVYLCASSPGGDIFNEQFFGPGTRLTVL.

J is TRBJ2-5 and V is TRBV5-6; 14 bases line up with TRBD2. Germline trimming cut 4 bases from V and 5 bases from J; bases unmatched to any gene: 10. The CDR3 has 17 amino acids. Germline-derived CDR1 and CDR2 are SGHDT and YYEEEE. CDR3 in amino acids: CASSPRTSGGQRETQYF. Here the CDR3 DNA reads TGTGCCAGCAGCCCTCGGACTAGCGGGGGGCAAAGGGAGACCCAGTACTTC.

This clone was counted once. This rearrangement joins TRBV29-1 to TRBJ2-5, with TRBD1 matching over 8 bases. V shed 3 bases, J shed 4 bases, and the junction held 7 bases outside the gene matches. The CDR3 runs to 14 residues. Germline CDR1 SQVTM, CDR2 ANQGSEA. CDR3 in DNA: TGCAGCGTTGATAGTCAGGGGGCCGGAGAGACCCAGTACTTC. This sequence encodes CSVDSQGAGETQYF.

CDR3 DNA: TGTGCCAGCAGTGAAATTAGGGGACGTCAAGAGACCCAGTACTTC. This codes for CASSEIRGRQETQYF. The V call is TRBV6-1, the J call TRBJ2-5, with D perhaps given as TRBD1 or TRBD2 (5 bases each). This CDR3 comprises 15 residues. The V end lost 2 bases, the J end lost 2 bases, and 12 bases lay between the germline ends. In germline, CDR1 is MNHNS, CDR2 SASEGT.

The rearrangement links TRBV29-1 to TRBJ2-5, with no clear D. Germline CDR1 and CDR2: SQVTM and ANQGSEA. This CDR3 contains 13 residues. Trimming removed 3 bases at V and 5 bases at J, with 13 bases between. The CDR3: CSVEAGAGETQYF. Here the CDR3 DNA reads TGCAGCGTTGAGGCCGGCGCTGGGGAGACCCAGTACTTC.

The chain couples TRBV28 to TRBJ1-6, with D unresolved. The germline gives CDR1 MDHEN, CDR2 SYDVKM. CDR3 length equals 13 residues. Trimming shortened V by 3 bases and J by 0 bases, and 0 bases separated the two germline ends. CDR3 in amino acids: CASSFSYNSPLHF. In DNA, the CDR3 is TGTGCCAGCAGTTTCTCCTATAATTCACCCCTCCACTTT. The full variable domain, with the rest looked up from reference TRBV28 and TRBJ1-6, is DVKVTQSSRYLVKRTGEKVFLECVQDMDHENMFWYRQDPGLGLRLIYFSYDVKMKEKGDIPEGYSVSREKKERFSLILESASTNQTSMYLCASSFSYNSPLHFGNGTRLTVT.

This clone was observed once. This chain joins TRBV18 and TRBJ1-2; D is ambiguous. In germline, CDR1 is KGHSH, CDR2 LQKENI. Trimming shortened V by 0 bases and J by 8 bases, and 13 bases separated the two germline ends. CDR3 length: 14 residues. The CDR3 loop is CASSPPSEDGGYTF. The CDR3 DNA follows: TGTGCCAGCTCACCACCGTCCGAGGACGGAGGCTACACCTTC. The full variable domain, rest sourced from reference TRBV18 and TRBJ1-2, is NAGVMQNPRHLVRRRGQEARLRCSPMKGHSHVYWYRQLPEEGLKFMVYLQKENIIDESGMPKERFSAEFPKEGPSILRIQQVVRGDSAAYFCASSPPSEDGGYTFGSGTRLTVV.

The chain couples TRBV3-1 (or the pseudogene TRBV3-2) to TRBJ1-2, with 9 bases matching TRBD1. Unmatched junction bases numbered 4, after V lost 5 bases and J lost 3 bases. CDR3 size: 14 residues. Per germline, CDR1 LGHDT and CDR2 YNNKEL (reference sequence). DNA of the CDR3: TGTGCCAGCAGCTCAACAGGGGGCGACTATGGCTACACCTTC. Its protein product is CASSSTGGDYGYTF.

The gene calls are TRBV11-3 and TRBJ2-7; TRBD1 matches at 9 bases. Trimming cost V 4 bases and J 0 bases; bases outside gene matches: 16. The CDR3 extends over 19 amino acids. In germline, CDR1 is SGHNT, CDR2 YENEEA. The CDR3 nucleotides are TGTGCCAGCAGCTGCGACAGGGGGATAACCAACGTGAGCTCCTACGAGCAGTACTTC. It translates to CASSCDRGITNVSSYEQYF.

The DNA of the CDR3 is TGTGCCAGCAGCTTGGGGGGGTCCGAGACCCAGTACTTC. This codes for CASSLGGSETQYF. The rearrangement links TRBV5-5 to TRBJ2-5; D could derive from TRBD1 or TRBD2 (5 bases each). Deletions cut 0 bases from V and 5 bases from J, with 8 bases between. Germline CDR1 is SGHKS and CDR2 is YYEKEE (reference sequence). The CDR3 is 13 amino acids.

This rearrangement joins TRBV3-1 (or the pseudogene TRBV3-2) to TRBJ1-5; D not resolved. The CDR3 has 14 residues. V was shortened by 0 bases and J by 15 bases, with 18 bases between the two germline ends. The germline gives CDR1 LGHDT, CDR2 YNNKEL (reference sequence). CDR3 nucleotide sequence: TGTGCCAGCAGCCAAGACGCCGCCGGTGCATCTAGGCATTTT. Translating gives CASSQDAAGASRHF.

V and J are TRBV7-3 and TRBJ2-6; no clear D gene. The germline V and J ends were trimmed by 7 bases and 9 bases, with 16 bases remaining between them. CDR3 size: 14 residues. From germline, CDR1 is SGHTA and CDR2 FQGTGA. In nucleotides, the CDR3 is TGTGCCAGCACCCATCCCGCAGAACACAACGTCCTGACTTTC. Protein sequence: CASTHPAEHNVLTF.

This clone was picked up one time. The gene calls are TRBV3-1 (or the pseudogene TRBV3-2) and TRBJ1-3; D is unresolved. The V gene's germline CDR1 is LGHDT and CDR2 YNNKEL (reference sequence). This CDR3 spans 14 amino acids. V lost 3 bases, J lost 0 bases, and 6 bases lay in between. Here the CDR3 reads CASSQTSSGNTIYF. CDR3 nucleotide sequence: TGTGCCAGCAGCCAGACAAGCTCTGGAAACACCATATATTTT.

The V call is TRBV19, the J call TRBJ1-2; possibly TRBD1 for D (5 bases). CDR3 length: 13 amino acids. V was clipped by 7 bases and J by 0 bases, with 9 bases between them. Germline V CDR1 and CDR2: LNHDA, SQIVND (reference sequence). The CDR3 sequence is CASTRGTNYGYTF. The CDR3 DNA sequence: TGTGCCAGTACCCGGGGGACTAACTATGGCTACACCTTC.

The chain recombines TRBV7-8 with TRBJ1-1, with unresolved D. CDR1 is SGHVS, CDR2 FQNEAQ, per germline. Trimming cost V 3 bases and J 6 bases, with 11 bases left between them. This CDR3 region has 13 residues. The CDR3 DNA is TGTGCCAGCAGCTTTATGACCGCTCCTGAAGCTTTCTTT. It specifies CASSFMTAPEAFF. Full variable domain (missing parts from reference TRBV7-8 and TRBJ1-1): GAGVSQSPRYKVAKRGQDVALRCDPISGHVSLFWYQQALGQGPEFLTYFQNEAQLDKSGLPSDRFFAERPEGSVSTLKIQRTQQEDSAVYLCASSFMTAPEAFFGQGTRLTVV.

The chain carries TRBV20-1 and TRBJ1-2; perhaps TRBD1 as D (5 bases). Germline V gene sequence: CDR1 DFQATT, CDR2 SNEGSKA (reference sequence). V dropped 3 bases and J dropped 7 bases, with 9 bases sitting between them. This CDR3 has 11 residues. CDR3: CSASGASGYTF. The CDR3 DNA sequence: TGCAGTGCTAGCGGGGCGAGTGGCTACACCTTC.

The V call is TRBV2, the J call TRBJ1-5; D uncertain. The CDR3 runs to 15 residues. Trimming removed 0 bases at V and 9 bases at J, with 15 bases between. Germline V gives CDR1 SNHLY, CDR2 FYNNEI. CDR3 protein: CASSEAGGMAGPQHF. The DNA of the CDR3 is TGTGCCAGCAGTGAAGCCGGCGGGATGGCGGGGCCCCAGCATTTT.

The table lists this clone with a count of one. The V call is TRBV7-3, the J call TRBJ2-5; D is ambiguous. Germline CDR1 SGHTA, CDR2 FQGTGA. The length of the CDR3 is 13 residues. Trimming took off 5 bases at V and 1 base at J, with 8 bases between the two ends. The CDR3 coding sequence is TGTGCCAGCAGCCCCACTTCCCAAGAGACCCAGTACTTC. Amino acid sequence: CASSPTSQETQYF.

This clone was observed a handful of times. The chain uses TRBV5-8 and TRBJ2-1; 10 bases are a match to TRBD2. From germline, CDR1 is SGHTS and CDR2 YDEGEE. This CDR3 has 15 amino acids. The trim removed 5 bases at V and 7 bases at J, leaving 9 bases unmatched. CDR3 bases: TGTGCCAGCAGGCAGCGGGGGGGCGAAGGGAATGAGCAGTTCTTC. This sequence encodes CASRQRGGEGNEQFF. Looking up the rest from reference TRBV5-8 and TRBJ2-1 gives the full variable domain: EAGVTQSPTHLIKTRGQQATLRCSPISGHTSVYWYQQALGLGLQFLLWYDEGEERNRGNFPPRFSGRQFPNYSSELNVNALELEDSALYLCASRQRGGEGNEQFFGPGTRLTVL.

J is TRBJ1-5 and V is TRBV30; perhaps TRBD1 as D (5 bases). Germline loops: CDR1 GTSNPN, CDR2 SVGIG (reference sequence). This CDR3 contains 13 residues. Deletions cut 2 bases from V and 5 bases from J, with 10 bases between. The CDR3 sequence: CAWSRTLDQPQHF. CDR3 nucleotides: TGTGCCTGGAGTCGGACATTGGATCAGCCCCAGCATTTT.

The chain recombines TRBV19 with TRBJ1-5; TRBD1 might be the D (5 bases). The ends were cut back, 7 bases at V and 0 bases at J, with 16 bases in the middle. In germline, CDR1 is LNHDA, CDR2 SQIVND (reference sequence). The CDR3 runs to 16 residues. The CDR3 sequence: CASNDQGFLSNQPQHF. CDR3 coding DNA: TGTGCCAGTAACGATCAGGGATTTCTTAGCAATCAGCCCCAGCATTTT.

The chain is built from TRBV6-5 and TRBJ2-4; D not resolved. Germline V CDR1 and CDR2: MNHEY, SVGAGI. V lost 0 bases and J lost 1, with 7 bases in between. The CDR3 contains 15 residues. CDR3 nucleotides: TGTGCCAGCAGTTACTCGAGGTTGGCCAAAAACATTCAGTACTTC. Its translation is CASSYSRLAKNIQYF.